This TCR beta chain stems from a study of monozygotic twins with inflammatory bowel disease (dated by TCRdb to about 2019). For the wider study: The full study comprised 28 monozygotic twin pairs: nine German pairs (four IBD-concordant, five IBD-discordant) and 19 IBD-discordant Danish pairs. The search for disease-associated traits relied mainly on comparing IBD patients with their genetically identical healthy co-twins within discordant pairs. Each individual had, on average, about 151 000 unique TCRalpha sequences and 181 000 unique TCRbeta sequences available for analysis.

From each donor, an approximately 2.3 ml peripheral blood sample was collected into PAXgene tubes and kept at -80 degrees C. Total RNA was isolated from whole blood with the PAXgene blood miRNA kit on an automated QIAcube, without T cell sorting. Deep TCRalpha and TCRbeta repertoire profiling with unique molecular barcoding was performed on peripheral blood of monozygotic twin pairs concordant or discordant for inflammatory bowel disease. Smoking habits were recorded for all twin pairs, with individuals classified as current, former or never smokers. The protocol used for the library was 5' RACE. Each TCR library was prepared from roughly 3.5 ug of total RNA. For each sample, cDNA was synthesized in eight separate reactions using SMARTScribe reverse transcriptase. During cDNA synthesis, unique molecular identifiers containing a 6-nucleotide sample barcode were introduced by template switching. TCRalpha and TCRbeta cDNA was amplified by two nested PCRs of approximately 17 and 9 cycles, with bead purification after each PCR. Before amplification, cDNA was treated with uracil DNA-glycosylase and purified using the QIAquick PCR purification kit. The second PCR was the step at which Illumina TruSeq-compatible adapters and sample-specific barcodes were added. Library quality and concentration were checked on TapeStation and Qubit, and libraries were pooled at about 5 ng each. Sequencing of pooled libraries was carried out on an Illumina HiSeq2500 single-index Rapid Run using 2 x 100 bp reads and custom sequencing primers. The authors' pipeline ran thus. UMI-based consensus assembly with MiGEC version 1.2.6 was used to correct PCR and sequencing errors. MiXCR version 2.1.1 was used for V(D)J alignment, clonotype assembly and CDR3 extraction. Normalisation of gene usage, clonotype sharing and MAIT/NKT TCR abundance was achieved by analysing the top 1000, 10 000 and 20 000 clonotypes per sample. After downsampling to 27 000 UMIs, diversity was calculated as the inverse Simpson index using the vegan R package. Paired Mann-Whitney U tests were applied to discordant twin pairs, with Benjamini-Hochberg correction for multiple testing. TCRdb reprocessed the reads and provides one entry for every CDR3 protein sequence; no DNA is given. For this entry, the V and J calls and clone size follow TCRdb and not the study's own pipeline. The table for this sample lists hundreds of thousands of distinct CDR3 sequences. The ten biggest clones cover about 2.6% of the sample.

As to this clonotype: The specificity of this receptor is unknown.

The paper as a whole reports these results and caveats: Because patients received different immunosuppressive treatments, the repertoires may have picked up extra background noise and variability between individuals. A decrease in TCRbeta repertoire diversity, as measured by inverse Simpson index, was observed in IBD patients compared with their healthy co-twins. Repertoire similarity did not differ between concordant and discordant twins, possibly due to limited statistical power. Fewer clonotypes were shared with other individuals by IBD patients than by healthy twins, most markedly in patients showing signs of disease activity. Different T cell subtypes could not be distinguished in the analysis. The results gave no support for a single strong signal or clonotype linked to IBD.

CDR1 and CDR2, looked up from the germline V gene, are SQVTM and ANQGSEA. The CDR3 runs 12 residues from the cysteine to the phenylalanine. No DNA has been recorded. The sequence was obtained from a human donor with ulcerative colitis or Crohn's disease, or a healthy co-twin of an affected twin (not recorded which). Sequencing was performed on blood. In this chain, TRBV29-1 is recombined with TRBJ1-1. CDR3 protein: CSVGQMNTEAFF.